A single sample is the source of the 16 T cell receptor beta chains below, sequenced in a study of cytomegalovirus exposure and HLA in healthy donors. PCR primers comprised 60 Vbeta and 13 Jbeta primers. Method: immunoSEQ multiplex PCR; TCRdb's copy keeps in-frame clones and lacks some. This sample yields 100,000 to 150,000 clones, of which over 70% are seen a single time; over 2.5% belongs to the top ten. The sequenced sample was PBMCs. The source is a woman in her forties or fifties in good health and CMV-seronegative.

The chain links TRBV11-2 to TRBJ2-7, with D possibly being TRBD2 (6 bases). CDR3 length: 17 amino acids. Trimming shortened V by 4 bases and J by 0 bases, and 19 bases separated the two germline ends. Germline V lookup: CDR1 SGHAT, CDR2 FQNNGV. In DNA, the CDR3 is TGTGCCAGCAGCTCATATTACGGGACTCTTAGCTCCTACGAGCAGTACTTC. It codes for CASSSYYGTLSSYEQYF.

This clone was counted a few times. The genes are TRBV10-3 and TRBJ2-5; TRBD1 matches at 11 bases. The V gene end was trimmed by 6 bases and the J gene end by 4 bases; junction bases not matched to a gene: 7. Germline loops: CDR1 ENHRY, CDR2 SYGVKD. The CDR3 spans 15 residues. For the CDR3, the DNA is TGTGCCATCAGGGATCAGGGACAGGGGGGAGAGACCCAGTACTTC. Amino acid sequence: CAIRDQGQGGETQYF.

CDR3 residues: CASSLGADTATNEKLFF. The DNA of the CDR3 is TGCGCCAGCAGCTTGGGGGCCGACACGGCAACTAATGAAAAACTGTTTTTT. The chain carries TRBV5-1 and TRBJ1-4, with D uncertain. Trimming stripped 0 bases from V and 0 bases from J, with 12 bases between. Per germline, CDR1 SGHRS and CDR2 YFSETQ. The CDR3 length is 17 residues.

This sequence joins TRBV7-2 and TRBJ2-5; 10 bases match TRBD2. The V gene end was trimmed by 5 bases and the J gene end by 2 bases; junction bases not matched to a gene: 5. The CDR3 has 15 residues. The germline V gene encodes CDR1 SGHTA and CDR2 FQGNSA. The CDR3 reads CASSRTSGPQETQYF. In nucleotides, the CDR3 is TGTGCCAGCAGCCGGACTAGCGGCCCACAAGAGACCCAGTACTTC.

This clone was seen more than once but under ten times. The V call is TRBV6-5, the J call TRBJ1-6; D is perhaps TRBD1 (6 bases). CDR3 length: 12 amino acids. V was cut by 5 bases and J by 7 bases, with 6 bases left in between. Germline V gene sequence: CDR1 MNHEY, CDR2 SVGAGI. The CDR3 DNA sequence: TGTGCCAGCAGTCAGGGGAATTCACCCCTCCACTTT. This sequence encodes CASSQGNSPLHF.

The chain carries TRBV7-6 and TRBJ2-3; D may be TRBD2 (6 bases). The CDR3 consists of 15 residues. Per germline, CDR1 SGHVS and CDR2 FNYEAQ. Trimming took off 2 bases at V and 2 bases at J, with 11 bases between the two ends. This CDR3 is CASSLTSRDTDTQYF. The CDR3 DNA follows: TGTGCCAGCAGCTTAACTAGCCGTGACACAGATACGCAGTATTTT. The whole variable domain, filled in from reference TRBV7-6 and TRBJ2-3, reads GAGVSQSPRYKVTKRGQDVALRCDPISGHVSLYWYRQALGQGPEFLTYFNYEAQQDKSGLPNDRFSAERPEGSISTLTIQRTEQRDSAMYRCASSLTSRDTDTQYFGPGTRLTVL.

The CDR3 loop reads CASSWDRGNEKLFF. Here the CDR3 DNA reads TGTGCCAGCAGCTGGGACAGGGGGAATGAAAAACTGTTTTTT. This rearrangement joins TRBV5-6 to TRBJ1-4, with 11 bases that match TRBD1. With 3 bases clipped from V and 5 bases from J, the junction kept 0 bases outside the gene matches. Germline-derived CDR1 and CDR2 are SGHDT and YYEEEE. The CDR3 is 14 residues long.

V gene TRBV27 combines with J gene TRBJ1-5; 7 bases are a match to TRBD1. After removal of 2 bases from V and 4 bases from J, the junction contained 5 bases not matched to a gene. The CDR3 extends over 15 amino acids. Per germline, CDR1 MNHEY and CDR2 SMNVEV (reference sequence). CDR3 sequence reads: CASSLNRGPNQPQHF. For the CDR3, the DNA is TGTGCCAGCAGTTTAAACAGGGGCCCTAATCAGCCCCAGCATTTT.

V and J are TRBV19 and TRBJ1-2; D is possibly TRBD1 (6 bases). From germline, CDR1 is LNHDA and CDR2 SQIVND (reference sequence). The CDR3 extends over 14 amino acids. V was trimmed by 7 bases and J by 4 bases, leaving 16 bases between them. The CDR3 loop reads CASKIGQLFYGYTF. In DNA form, the CDR3 reads TGTGCCAGTAAGATTGGACAGTTGTTCTATGGCTACACCTTC.

The chain uses TRBV7-3 and TRBJ2-1; 12 positions match TRBD2. V was clipped by 6 bases and J by 4 bases; unmatched bases: 4. This CDR3 has 15 amino acids. The germline gives CDR1 SGHTA, CDR2 FQGTGA. The CDR3 here is CASSSTSGSYNEQFF. The CDR3 DNA is TGTGCCAGCAGTTCGACTAGCGGGAGTTACAATGAGCAGTTCTTC.

V gene TRBV7-3 combines with J gene TRBJ2-3; TRBD2 matches 13 bases. V lost 1 base, J lost 4 bases, and 2 bases stayed unmatched. This CDR3 has 16 residues. Germline V gene sequence: CDR1 SGHTA, CDR2 FQGTGA. The CDR3 here is CASSLMGTSGADTQYF. CDR3 sequence (DNA): TGTGCCAGCAGCTTAATGGGGACTAGCGGGGCAGATACGCAGTATTTT. Full variable domain (rest looked up from reference TRBV7-3 and TRBJ2-3): GAGVSQTPSNKVTEKGKYVELRCDPISGHTALYWYRQSLGQGPEFLIYFQGTGAADDSGLPNDRFFAVRPEGSVSTLKIQRTERGDSAVYLCASSLMGTSGADTQYFGPGTRLTVL.

The chain couples TRBV30 to TRBJ2-3; a possible D gene is TRBD2 (7 bases). The germline CDR1 and CDR2 sequences are GTSNPN and SVGIG (reference sequence). The CDR3 spans 16 residues. Trimming took 1 base from V and 7 from J, leaving 21 bases between them. In DNA, the CDR3 is TGTGCCTGGAGTGCTACCCGGGGGGCGGGGGTGTATACGCAGTATTTT. Amino acids: CAWSATRGAGVYTQYF.

In this sample, this clone turned up once. The CDR3 spells CASSFGTTTDTQYF. The CDR3 nucleotides are TGCGCCAGCAGCTTCGGAACTACCACAGATACGCAGTATTTT. The chain carries TRBV5-1 and TRBJ2-3; no firm D call. The germline V gene encodes CDR1 SGHRS and CDR2 YFSETQ. V was clipped by 2 bases and J by 2 bases, with 9 bases between them. CDR3 length equals 14 residues.

V gene TRBV10-3 combines with J gene TRBJ1-1; TRBD1 matches 8 bases. Germline values: CDR1 ENHRY, CDR2 SYGVKD. The CDR3 loop spans 13 amino acids. V lost 6 bases, J lost 5 bases, and 5 bases stayed unmatched. CDR3 in amino acids: CAISQGAITEAFF. The CDR3 bases are TGTGCCATCAGCCAGGGGGCTATTACTGAAGCTTTCTTT.

J is TRBJ2-1 and V is TRBV19; unclear D gene. This CDR3 is 15 amino acids long. Germline CDR1 LNHDA, CDR2 SQIVND (reference sequence). V was trimmed by 3 bases and J by 0 bases, leaving 9 bases between them. CDR3 sequence reads: CASSIGGISYNEQFF. The CDR3 DNA sequence: TGTGCCAGTAGTATCGGCGGAATCTCCTACAATGAGCAGTTCTTC.

This rearrangement joins TRBV4-3 to TRBJ2-5; D is perhaps TRBD2 (5 bases). The germline V gene has CDR1 LGHNA and CDR2 YSLEER. V was shortened by 1 base and J by 2 bases, with 14 bases between the two germline ends. The CDR3 length is 16 residues. The CDR3 is CASSQVWDGLQETQYF. The CDR3 coding sequence is TGCGCCAGCAGCCAAGTCTGGGATGGACTGCAAGAGACCCAGTACTTC.